This TCR beta chain was documented in a study of response to subunit inactivated influenza vaccine. Study results and limitations: The authors offered the suggestion that each seasonal influenza vaccination recruits few new T cells.

Comment on this clonotype: The antigen remains unidentified.

TCRdb analysed the RT-PCR reads with MiXCR anew, one entry per CDR3 protein. This repertoire shows roughly 460,000 distinct CDR3 sequences, approximately 9.9% found once; its top ten account for over 9.5%. Source: PBMCs from blood, taken 40 to 50 days after vaccination. This receptor was obtained from a man between 45 and 60 years old who received an inactivated influenza vaccine.

CDR3 bases: TGTGCCAGCAGCTTTACGTCAGGGCCGCGTGAGCAGTTCTTC. Protein: CASSFTSGPREQFF. The chain employs TRBV7-2 and TRBJ2-1; a weak D match, TRBD1 (5 bases). This CDR3 spans 14 amino acids. Trimming cost V 3 bases and J 9 bases, with 15 bases left between them. CDR1 and CDR2 from the germline V gene are SGHTA and FQGNSA.